A selection of T cell receptor beta chains follows, all from one sample in a study of siplizumab effects on memory and regulatory T cells. Assay: immunoSEQ multiplex PCR; the TCRdb copy retains only in-frame clones and omits some. Of some 63,000 clones in the sample, roughly 96% were seen once. Source material: naive CD8+ T cells sorted from blood. These receptors were collected from a human donor in good health. Both conserved end residues are part of each CDR3. The D gene is left open where the match is weak. The listing skips clone size in some rows; elsewhere it reads once, few, many or a size class.

j_call: TRBJ2-7; v_call: TRBV18; d_call: TRBD2; clone_size: NA; cdr3_nt: TGTGCCAGCTCATCCGGGGGGGGTTACGAGCAGTACTTC; cdr3_aa: CASSSGGGYEQYF
j_call: TRBJ2-2; v_call: TRBV7-7; d_call: NA; clone_size: NA; cdr3_nt: TGTGCCAGCAGCTTAGTTCAGTCAGCCGCGAACACCGGGGAGCTGTTTTTT; cdr3_aa: CASSLVQSAANTGELFF
j_call: TRBJ2-7; v_call: TRBV2; d_call: TRBD1; clone_size: NA; cdr3_nt: TGTGCCAGCAGTTATAGGGGACAGGGGACCTACGAGCAGTACTTC; cdr3_aa: CASSYRGQGTYEQYF
j_call: TRBJ2-5; v_call: TRBV7-9; d_call: NA; clone_size: NA; cdr3_nt: TGTGCCAGCAGCCCCCCCGCGCAGGGCGCAGAGACCCAGTACTTC; cdr3_aa: CASSPPAQGAETQYF
j_call: TRBJ2-5; v_call: TRBV4-1; d_call: NA; clone_size: NA; cdr3_nt: TGCGCCAGCAGCCAAACACTGTGGGAGACCCAGTACTTC; cdr3_aa: CASSQTLWETQYF
j_call: TRBJ2-2; v_call: TRBV19; d_call: NA; clone_size: NA; cdr3_nt: TGTGCCAGTAGTATAGATGCGGCAGGGCGCACCAGGGAGCTGTTTTTT; cdr3_aa: CASSIDAAGRTRELFF
j_call: TRBJ1-1; v_call: TRBV2; d_call: NA; clone_size: NA; cdr3_nt: TGTGCCAGCAACGAGTGGGGAGCTGAAGCTTTCTTT; cdr3_aa: CASNEWGAEAFF
j_call: TRBJ1-3; v_call: TRBV27; d_call: NA; clone_size: once; cdr3_nt: TGTGCCAGCAGTTTAACGGCGTACTCTGGAAACACCATATATTTT; cdr3_aa: CASSLTAYSGNTIYF
j_call: TRBJ2-1; v_call: TRBV7-8; d_call: NA; clone_size: NA; cdr3_nt: TGTGCCAGCAGCCACGGGGGAAGCTATGAGCAGTTCTTC; cdr3_aa: CASSHGGSYEQFF
j_call: TRBJ2-1; v_call: TRBV11-3; d_call: TRBD1; clone_size: NA; cdr3_nt: TGTGCCAGCAGCGCCAGACAGGGATACAATGAGCAGTTCTTC; cdr3_aa: CASSARQGYNEQFF
j_call: TRBJ1-1; v_call: TRBV28; d_call: TRBD1; clone_size: NA; cdr3_nt: TGTGCCAGCACCACAATTTTAGGGACAGGGACTGAAGCTTTCTTT; cdr3_aa: CASTTILGTGTEAFF
j_call: TRBJ2-3; v_call: TRBV14; d_call: NA; clone_size: NA; cdr3_nt: TGTGCCAGCAGCTTTACTGGCGGGGCACTCGATACGCAGTATTTT; cdr3_aa: CASSFTGGALDTQYF
j_call: TRBJ2-7; v_call: TRBV15; d_call: NA; clone_size: NA; cdr3_nt: TGTGCCACCAGCAGAAACCCGGGACCTCGTCCCTACGAGCAGTACTTC; cdr3_aa: CATSRNPGPRPYEQYF
j_call: TRBJ1-4; v_call: TRBV6-6; d_call: NA; clone_size: once; cdr3_nt: TGTGCCAGCAGGCCGGGGGTAACTAATGAAAAACTGTTTTTT; cdr3_aa: CASRPGVTNEKLFF
j_call: TRBJ2-2; v_call: TRBV11-2; d_call: NA; clone_size: once; cdr3_nt: TGTGCCAGCAGCTTATACGGCTCGAACACCGGGGAGCTGTTTTTT; cdr3_aa: CASSLYGSNTGELFF
j_call: TRBJ2-7; v_call: TRBV28; d_call: TRBD1; clone_size: NA; cdr3_nt: TGTGCCAGCAGCACCTCCACCAAGACAGGGGGAGGGTCCGAGCAGTACTTC; cdr3_aa: CASSTSTKTGGGSEQYF
j_call: TRBJ2-5; v_call: TRBV5-1; d_call: NA; clone_size: NA; cdr3_nt: TGCGCCAGCAGCTCCCGGACGGAACAAGAGACCCAGTACTTC; cdr3_aa: CASSSRTEQETQYF
j_call: TRBJ2-2; v_call: TRBV6-5; d_call: TRBD2; clone_size: NA; cdr3_nt: TGTGCCAGCAGTTCCAGCGGGGGGGGCACCGGGGAGCTGTTTTTT; cdr3_aa: CASSSSGGGTGELFF
j_call: TRBJ1-5; v_call: TRBV7-9; d_call: NA; clone_size: NA; cdr3_nt: TGTGCCAGCAGCTTAGAGGATCAGCCCCAGCATTTT; cdr3_aa: CASSLEDQPQHF
j_call: TRBJ1-6; v_call: TRBV18; d_call: NA; clone_size: NA; cdr3_nt: TGTGCCAGCTCACCGTATGGGACCGCGTCCTATAATTCACCCCTCCACTTT; cdr3_aa: CASSPYGTASYNSPLHF
j_call: TRBJ1-3; v_call: TRBV29-1; d_call: NA; clone_size: NA; cdr3_nt: TGCAGCGTTCTCGGGGGGGGATCTGGAAACACCATATATTTT; cdr3_aa: CSVLGGGSGNTIYF
j_call: TRBJ2-5; v_call: TRBV10-3; d_call: TRBD1; clone_size: NA; cdr3_nt: TGTGCCATCAAGCCTCCGGGACAGCAAGAGACCCAGTACTTC; cdr3_aa: CAIKPPGQQETQYF
j_call: TRBJ2-7; v_call: TRBV19; d_call: NA; clone_size: NA; cdr3_nt: TGTGCCAGTAGTGCGGGCGTCAACTACGAGCAGTACTTC; cdr3_aa: CASSAGVNYEQYF
j_call: TRBJ1-2; v_call: TRBV6-6; d_call: TRBD1; clone_size: once; cdr3_nt: TGTGCCAGCAGTAACACCGGGACAGGGGGGAATGGCTACACCTTC; cdr3_aa: CASSNTGTGGNGYTF
j_call: TRBJ1-4; v_call: TRBV11-2; d_call: NA; clone_size: NA; cdr3_nt: TGTGCCAGCAAACTGTGGGGGACGGGCGAAAAACTGTTTTTT; cdr3_aa: CASKLWGTGEKLFF
j_call: TRBJ1-1; v_call: TRBV6-5; d_call: NA; clone_size: NA; cdr3_nt: TGTGCCAGTAACCGGGAAGTGAACACTGAAGCTTTCTTT; cdr3_aa: CASNREVNTEAFF
j_call: TRBJ2-2; v_call: TRBV11-2; d_call: NA; clone_size: NA; cdr3_nt: TGTGCCAGCAGCGCGACAGGGAACACCGGGGAGCTGTTTTTT; cdr3_aa: CASSATGNTGELFF
j_call: TRBJ2-5; v_call: TRBV11-3; d_call: NA; clone_size: once; cdr3_nt: TGTGCCAGCAGCCCTCAGGGCGAAGAGACCCAGTACTTC; cdr3_aa: CASSPQGEETQYF